The 21 T cell receptor beta chains listed next were all sequenced from one sample in a study of Ad26.COV2.S vaccination and SARS-CoV-2 variants. Specified treatment: around 19 received Ad26.COV2.S at low or high dose, single or two shots; a few received placebo; per-sample allocation not given. Sampling was performed 63 days after the first vaccine or placebo injection. Measured with immunoSEQ multiplex PCR; TCRdb has only the in-frame clones, and not every one. The table shows more than 350,000 clones, with approximately 90% occurring only once. This specimen was peripheral blood, taken in a trial of Ad26.COV2.S vaccine versus placebo. The receptors stem from a person between 18 and 65 years old who received the Ad26.COV2.S COVID-19 vaccine or a placebo.

The chain carries TRBV7-9 and TRBJ2-5; D is tentatively TRBD1 or TRBD2 (8 bases each). V was clipped by 5 bases and J by 5 bases, with 27 bases between them. The germline V gene has CDR1 SEHNR and CDR2 FQNEAQ (reference sequence). The CDR3 sequence is 18 residues long. CDR3: CASSPYYSGQGGGETQYF. In nucleotides, the CDR3 is TGTGCCAGCAGCCCCTACTACTCCGGACAGGGCGGGGGGGAGACCCAGTACTTC.

V and J are TRBV7-9 and TRBJ2-2; D is possibly TRBD2 (6 bases). The CDR3 loop spans 19 amino acids. Germline-derived CDR1 and CDR2 are SEHNR and FQNEAQ (reference sequence). V was pared by 5 bases and J by 6 bases, with 28 bases between. The CDR3 sequence is CASSPVAGQGQWEAGELFF. The CDR3 bases are TGTGCCAGCAGCCCAGTGGCCGGTCAAGGGCAATGGGAGGCCGGGGAGCTGTTTTTT.

This clone was counted between two and nine times. The J gene is TRBJ1-1, the V gene TRBV12-3 or TRBV12-4, with no clear D. The V end lost 7 bases, the J end lost 4 bases, and 7 bases lay between the germline ends. This CDR3 spans 11 amino acids. CDR3 amino acids: CASTVSTEAFF. In nucleotides, the CDR3 is TGTGCCAGCACCGTGAGCACTGAAGCTTTCTTT.

CDR3 residues: CASSVSGLAGGEQYF. The CDR3 DNA is TGTGCCAGCAGCGTATCAGGACTAGCGGGAGGCGAGCAGTACTTC. The chain carries TRBV9 and TRBJ2-7, with 14 bases identical to TRBD2. The CDR3 runs 15 residues. Germline V gives CDR1 SGDLS, CDR2 YYNGEE. The trim removed 1 base at V and 6 bases at J, leaving 3 bases unmatched.

The J gene is TRBJ2-2, the V gene TRBV7-3; TRBD2 matches 10 bases. CDR3 size: 15 residues. Germline assignment: CDR1 SGHTA and CDR2 FQGTGA. After removal of 4 bases from V and 2 bases from J, the junction contained 1 base not matched to a gene. The CDR3 DNA sequence: TGTGCCAGCAGCTGGACTAGCGGAAACACCGGGGAGCTGTTTTTT. This translates into CASSWTSGNTGELFF.

This chain joins TRBV10-3 and TRBJ1-5; 9 bases align to TRBD1. V was pared by 3 bases and J by 3 bases, with 6 bases of the junction left unmatched. The CDR3 sequence is 16 residues long. Looked up from germline, CDR1 is ENHRY and CDR2 is SYGVKD. The CDR3 protein is CAISDPRDRDNQPQHF. Here the CDR3 DNA reads TGTGCCATCAGTGATCCCCGGGACAGGGACAATCAGCCCCAGCATTTT.

The chain recombines TRBV18 with TRBJ2-3; D perhaps matches TRBD2 (6 bases). The CDR3 loop spans 14 amino acids. The V end was cut by 4 bases, the J end by 6 bases, with 14 bases between. Per the germline V gene, CDR1 is KGHSH and CDR2 is LQKENI. In DNA form, the CDR3 reads TGTGCCAGCTCACTCGGCCTAGCGTCTGATACGCAGTATTTT. Protein product: CASSLGLASDTQYF.

V gene TRBV2 combines with J gene TRBJ2-2; either TRBD1 or TRBD2 may fit D (6 bases each). The CDR3 has 14 residues. CDR1 and CDR2 from the germline V gene are SNHLY and FYNNEI. The V gene lost 6 bases and the J gene lost 8 bases, with 16 bases spanning the gap. The CDR3 nucleotides are TGTGCCAGCAGCGAAAGGGGGGAGGCGGGGGAGCTGTTTTTT. This encodes CASSERGEAGELFF.

CDR3 DNA sequence: TGTGCCAGCAGCTTATTGCCTGAGCTGTTTTTT. Its protein product is CASSLLPELFF. The genes are TRBV11-2 and TRBJ2-2; D not certain. This CDR3 contains 11 residues. The germline V and J ends were trimmed by 2 bases and 11 bases, with 6 bases remaining between them. Looked up from germline, CDR1 is SGHAT and CDR2 is FQNNGV.

The chain uses TRBV27 and TRBJ2-5; no firm D call. Germline V gene sequence: CDR1 MNHEY, CDR2 SMNVEV (reference sequence). V lost 6 bases and J 2 bases, leaving 13 bases between the germline ends. The length of the CDR3 is 14 residues. CDR3 residues: CASRGLGSQETQYF. CDR3 in DNA: TGTGCCAGCAGGGGCCTAGGTTCACAAGAGACCCAGTACTTC.

V is TRBV3-1 (or the pseudogene TRBV3-2) and J is TRBJ2-5, with 7 positions matching TRBD1. The germline gives CDR1 LGHDT, CDR2 YNNKEL (reference sequence). The CDR3 covers 13 residues. With V trimmed by 4 bases and J by 5 bases, 4 bases remained unmatched. The CDR3 coding sequence is TGTGCCAGCAGCCCCACAGGGGATGAGACCCAGTACTTC. The encoded protein is CASSPTGDETQYF.

This clone turned up a few times. The genes are TRBV2 and TRBJ2-1; either TRBD1 or TRBD2 may fit D (6 bases each). Germline V gene lookup returns CDR1 SNHLY and CDR2 FYNNEI. CDR3 length: 15 residues. V was shortened by 6 bases and J by 9 bases, with 21 bases between the two germline ends. This CDR3 reads CASRRDSQGFGEQFF. CDR3 coding DNA: TGTGCCAGCAGGCGGGACTCCCAGGGGTTCGGTGAGCAGTTCTTC.

The rearrangement links TRBV12-3 or TRBV12-4 to TRBJ2-7; maybe TRBD1 (6 bases). V was clipped by 6 bases and J by 4 bases, with 10 bases between them. CDR3 size: 12 residues. The CDR3: CASRTDSYEQYF. Here the CDR3 DNA reads TGTGCCAGCAGGACGGACAGTTACGAGCAGTACTTC.

This sequence joins TRBV12-3 or TRBV12-4 and TRBJ2-2; D is ambiguous. The CDR3 totals 11 residues. Trimming removed 7 bases from V and 2 bases from J, with 2 bases in between. CDR3 amino acids: CASTNTGELFF. DNA for the CDR3: TGTGCCAGCACAAACACCGGGGAGCTGTTTTTT.

The chain recombines TRBV6-6 with TRBJ2-1; maybe TRBD1 (6 bases). The CDR3 contains 15 residues. CDR1 and CDR2 from the germline V gene are MNHNY and SVGAGI (reference sequence). The ends were cut back, 7 bases at V and 0 bases at J, with 13 bases in the middle. DNA for the CDR3: TGTGCCAGCATTGGGACATTCGGCTCCTACAATGAGCAGTTCTTC. This encodes CASIGTFGSYNEQFF.

V usage is TRBV13 and J usage is TRBJ1-2, with 9 bases aligning to TRBD1. Trimming took 0 bases from V and 8 from J; bases not matched to a gene: 10. The CDR3 extends over 16 amino acids. Germline-derived CDR1 and CDR2 are PRHDT and FYEKMQ (reference sequence). The CDR3 is CASSLGLRDRVYGYTF. Here the CDR3 DNA reads TGTGCCAGCAGCTTAGGACTACGGGACAGGGTATACGGCTACACCTTC.

The gene calls are TRBV12-5 and TRBJ2-5; D gene unclear. There are 11 residues in the CDR3. CDR1 and CDR2 from the germline V gene are LGHNT and FRNRAP. The ends were cut back, 7 bases at V and 2 bases at J, with 5 bases in the middle. Here the CDR3 reads CASAQQETQYF. The CDR3 DNA sequence: TGTGCTAGTGCCCAACAAGAGACCCAGTACTTC. Drawing the rest from reference TRBV12-5 and TRBJ2-5, the complete variable domain is DARVTQTPRHKVTEMGQEVTMRCQPILGHNTVFWYRQTMMQGLELLAYFRNRAPLDDSGMPKDRFSAEMPDATLATLKIQPSEPRDSAVYFCASAQQETQYFGPGTRLLVL.

J is TRBJ2-3 and V is TRBV19; D is tentatively TRBD1 or TRBD2 (7 bases each). The germline V gene has CDR1 LNHDA and CDR2 SQIVND (reference sequence). This CDR3 comprises 16 residues. V dropped 5 bases and J dropped 7 bases, with 22 bases sitting between them. The DNA of the CDR3 is TGTGCCAGTAGTGGGGGGGACAGTGTAAGAACCCATACGCAGTATTTT. This codes for CASSGGDSVRTHTQYF.

This clone was detected only once. The gene calls are TRBV4-3 and TRBJ2-7; D is possibly TRBD2 (5 bases). Trimming left V 3 bases short and J 7 bases short, with 19 bases between. The CDR3 is 15 residues long. Per the germline V gene, CDR1 is LGHNA and CDR2 is YSLEER. CDR3 DNA sequence: TGCGCCAGCAGCCATGATAATCGAAGGAGCGGTGAGCAGTACTTC. Translated: CASSHDNRRSGEQYF.

The rearrangement uses TRBV30 and TRBJ1-1, with D hard to call. CDR3 length: 13 residues. The germline V gene encodes CDR1 GTSNPN and CDR2 SVGIG (reference sequence). The V and J ends lost 0 bases and 5 bases respectively, with 10 bases between them. The CDR3: CAWSVLPRTEAFF. The CDR3 bases are TGTGCCTGGAGTGTACTCCCTAGAACTGAAGCTTTCTTT.

The chain has TRBV5-1 and TRBJ2-4, with D perhaps assigned TRBD1 or TRBD2 (5 bases each). Trimming took off 6 bases at V and 7 bases at J, with 17 bases between the two ends. CDR1 is SGHRS and CDR2 is YFSETQ in the germline V gene. The CDR3 consists of 14 residues. CDR3 nucleotides: TGCGCCAGCAACTGGGACGGAGATAGGAACATTCAGTACTTC. Its protein product is CASNWDGDRNIQYF.